Detailed here is one TCR beta chain. Its specificity is not known. The germline gives CDR1 SGHDN, CDR2 FVKESK. This CDR3 comprises 13 residues. This sample is drawn from a study of cytomegalovirus exposure and HLA in healthy donors. Overall study findings and caveats: High specificity and sensitivity for cytomegalovirus status were reported for the classifier. Fewer N-insertions than the roughly 700-donor mean were reportedly shown by an Asian-associated ancestry cluster in a later analysis. Further analysis was carried out later, and it showed several of the most significant clusters appearing linked to common viral pathogens.

In the PCR, 60 Vbeta and 13 Jbeta primers were used. Only in-frame clones appear in the TCRdb table, and some are missing; sequencing was by immunoSEQ multiplex PCR. The data contain about 140,000 clones, about four fifths of them singletons. This TCR derives from a man aged 18 to 30 in good health and CMV-seropositive. The chain has TRBV14 and TRBJ2-5; 7 nucleotides agree with TRBD1. Sample: PBMCs. The CDR3 here is CVLDRVMVETQYF. The CDR3 DNA is TGTGTCCTCGACAGGGTGATGGTAGAGACCCAGTACTTC.